Detailed here is one T cell receptor (beta chain). Its antigen is still unknown. CDR3 length equals 13 residues. The germline V gene has CDR1 LNHDA and CDR2 SQIVND (reference sequence). V gave up 6 bases and J gave up 2 bases, with 7 bases separating them. The data were obtained in a study of CD8+CD57+ T cells in acquired aplastic anemia. Study details: CD4+ and CD8+ cells, once sorted, gave DNA averaging roughly 3.4 ug. Study-wide points: The same twenty-nine CD8+ CDR3 sequences occurred in patients and in controls. With respect to CD8+ Simpson's diversity, patients and controls did not differ significantly.

According to the study, genomic DNA was the template for TCR beta VDJ and CDR3 profiling. Each CDR3 protein is one row after TCRdb ran MiXCR on the reads. This table has under 350,000 distinct CDR3 sequences, around three fifths appearing once. The clonotype was recovered from a human donor with severe aplastic anemia or a healthy control (not recorded which). Source material: sorted CD4+, CD8+, or CD8+CD57+ T cells (not recorded which) from PBMCs. The chain joins TRBV19 to TRBJ2-2; D uncertain. The CDR3 here is CASRSGNTGELFF. DNA of the CDR3: TGTGCCAGTAGGAGTGGCAACACCGGGGAGCTGTTTTTT. The whole variable domain, filled in from reference TRBV19 and TRBJ2-2, reads DGGITQSPKYLFRKEGQNVTLSCEQNLNHDAMYWYRQDPGQGLRLIYYSQIVNDFQKGDIAEGYSVSREKKESFPLTVTSAQKNPTAFYLCASRSGNTGELFFGEGSRLTVL.